This T cell receptor (beta chain) was identified during a study of blood T cell repertoires in COVID-19. Study at large: Samples came from the United States, Italy and Spain, spanning acute and convalescent COVID-19. Sources were T cells, B-cell-depleted T cells, or PBMCs; the material itself was cDNA or gDNA.

This table comes from immunoSEQ multiplex PCR, and its TCRdb copy is limited to in-frame clones, with some not included. The sample records about 68,000 clones, 75% to 95% being singletons. One Seattle source followed patients from active infection through their disease course. The junction had 8 bases not matched to a gene; V was cut back by 4 bases and J by 12 bases. The CDR3 is 13 amino acids. Looked up from germline, CDR1 is SGHAT and CDR2 is FQNNGV. The V call is TRBV11-2, the J call TRBJ2-1, with TRBD1 matching over 8 bases. The origin of this receptor is a man in his forties or fifties with COVID-19, enrolled during active disease. The specimen sequenced was peripheral blood. CDR3 amino acids: CASSSESGQGQFF. CDR3 coding DNA: TGTGCCAGCAGCTCAGAATCCGGACAGGGGCAGTTCTTC.